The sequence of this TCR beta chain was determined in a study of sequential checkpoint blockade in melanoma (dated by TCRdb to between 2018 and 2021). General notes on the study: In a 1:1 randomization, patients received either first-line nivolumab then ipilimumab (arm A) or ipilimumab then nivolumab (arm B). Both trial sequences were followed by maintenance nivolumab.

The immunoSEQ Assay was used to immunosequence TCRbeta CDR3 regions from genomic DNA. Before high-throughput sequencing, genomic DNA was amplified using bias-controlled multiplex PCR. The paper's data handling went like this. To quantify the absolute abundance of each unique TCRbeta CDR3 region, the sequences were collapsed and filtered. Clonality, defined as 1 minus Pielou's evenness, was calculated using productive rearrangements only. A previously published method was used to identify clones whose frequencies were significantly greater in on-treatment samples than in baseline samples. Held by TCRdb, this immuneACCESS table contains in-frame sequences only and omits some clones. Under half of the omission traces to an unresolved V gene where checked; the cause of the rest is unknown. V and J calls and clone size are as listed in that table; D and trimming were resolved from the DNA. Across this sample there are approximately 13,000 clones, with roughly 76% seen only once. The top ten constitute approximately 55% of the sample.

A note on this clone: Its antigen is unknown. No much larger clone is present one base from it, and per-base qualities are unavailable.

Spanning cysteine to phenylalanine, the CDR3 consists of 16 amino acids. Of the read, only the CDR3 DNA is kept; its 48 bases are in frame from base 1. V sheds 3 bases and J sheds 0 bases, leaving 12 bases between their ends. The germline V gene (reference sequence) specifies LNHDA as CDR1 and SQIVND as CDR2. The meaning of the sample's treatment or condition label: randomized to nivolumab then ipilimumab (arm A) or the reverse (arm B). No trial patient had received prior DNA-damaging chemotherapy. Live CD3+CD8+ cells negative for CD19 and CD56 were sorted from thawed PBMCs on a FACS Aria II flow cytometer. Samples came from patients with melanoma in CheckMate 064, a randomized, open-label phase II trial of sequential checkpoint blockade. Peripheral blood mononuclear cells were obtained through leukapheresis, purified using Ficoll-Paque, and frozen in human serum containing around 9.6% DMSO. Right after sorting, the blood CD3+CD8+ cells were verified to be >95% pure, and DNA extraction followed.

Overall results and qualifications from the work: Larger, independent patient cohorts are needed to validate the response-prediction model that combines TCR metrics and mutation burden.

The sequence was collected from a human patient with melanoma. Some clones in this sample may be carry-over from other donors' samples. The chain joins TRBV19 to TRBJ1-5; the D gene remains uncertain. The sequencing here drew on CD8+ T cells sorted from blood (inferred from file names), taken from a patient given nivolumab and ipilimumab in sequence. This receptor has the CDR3 CASSILAAYSNQPQHF. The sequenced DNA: TGTGCCAGTAGTATTTTAGCAGCCTATAGCAATCAGCCCCAGCATTTT.